One and the same sample provided the 26 T cell receptor beta chains below, sequenced in a study of a mutant IDH1 vaccine in newly diagnosed glioma. Their recognized antigens are unknown. The data were produced by immunoSEQ multiplex PCR, yet TCRdb's version contains in-frame clones alone and is incomplete. Of about 56,000 clones detected, roughly nine tenths appear once; the ten largest clones hold 1.6%. Time point defined: week 35, safety follow-up. Every vaccination contained 300 ug of the mutant IDH1 20-mer peptide and was paired with topical imiquimod. The sequences come from PBMCs, collected from a glioma patient whose treatment included an IDH1 peptide vaccine. These receptors were taken from a man between 40 and 49 years old with glioma.

The V and J genes are TRBV6-1 and TRBJ1-1; D perhaps matches TRBD1 (5 bases). The V and J ends lost 1 base and 7 bases respectively, with 13 bases between them. The CDR3 spans 14 residues. The germline V gene has CDR1 MNHNS and CDR2 SASEGT. The CDR3 here is CASSEVGTFSEAFF. The DNA of the CDR3 is TGTGCCAGCAGTGAAGTCGGGACTTTTAGTGAAGCTTTCTTT.

DNA for the CDR3: TGTGCCAGCAGTCCCGACAGGGGGGCTAATGAAAAACTGTTTTTT. Its translation: CASSPDRGANEKLFF. The V call is TRBV2, the J call TRBJ1-4, with 9 bases aligning to TRBD1. Germline V lookup: CDR1 SNHLY, CDR2 FYNNEI. The CDR3 consists of 15 residues. The trim removed 5 bases at V and 3 bases at J, leaving 4 bases unmatched.

The chain recombines TRBV5-1 with TRBJ2-7; 10 bases fit TRBD2. Germline CDR1 reads SGHRS; CDR2 reads YFSETQ. The V and J ends lost 4 bases and 4 bases, in that order; junction bases with no gene match: 5. The CDR3 has 14 residues. CDR3 nucleotides: TGCGCCAGCAGCCCATTAGCGGGAGGTTACGAGCAGTACTTC. Residues: CASSPLAGGYEQYF.

The chain carries TRBV7-2 and TRBJ2-7; 9 bases map to TRBD1. The V gene end was trimmed by 5 bases and the J gene end by 4 bases; junction bases not matched to a gene: 9. The germline V gene encodes CDR1 SGHTA and CDR2 FQGNSA. This CDR3 comprises 15 residues. CDR3 in DNA: TGTGCCAGCAGCGACCGGGACAGGGCTTCGTACGAGCAGTACTTC. Its translation is CASSDRDRASYEQYF.

The chain couples TRBV6-5 to TRBJ1-1; weak D call: TRBD1 (5 bases). Trimming cost V 6 bases and J 4 bases, with 18 bases left between them. This CDR3 has 15 residues. The germline gives CDR1 MNHEY, CDR2 SVGAGI. CDR3 coding DNA: TGTGCCAGCAGAAAAACCTCCGGGGCGAGCACTGAAGCTTTCTTT. Its protein product is CASRKTSGASTEAFF.

This clone was seen a few times. CDR3: CASSPPGTGKKYF. The CDR3, as DNA: TGTGCCAGCTCACCACCCGGGACGGGGAAAAAGTACTTC. V and J are TRBV18 and TRBJ2-5; tentatively, D is TRBD1 or TRBD2 (5 bases each). V was clipped by 0 bases and J by 12 bases, with 14 bases between them. Germline V gene data show CDR1 as KGHSH and CDR2 as LQKENI. CDR3 length: 13 amino acids.

V is TRBV7-6 and J is TRBJ1-6; D perhaps matches TRBD1 (5 bases). The CDR3 contains 14 residues. V was pared by 5 bases and J by 9 bases, with 14 bases between. CDR1 is SGHVS and CDR2 is FNYEAQ in the germline V gene. The CDR3: CASSHQGVGSPLHF. As DNA, the CDR3 is TGTGCCAGCAGCCACCAGGGAGTAGGTTCACCCCTCCACTTT.

The rearrangement uses TRBV2 and TRBJ1-2; TRBD1 matches at 7 bases. Germline loops: CDR1 SNHLY, CDR2 FYNNEI. The CDR3 loop spans 13 amino acids. V was clipped by 5 bases and J by 4 bases; unmatched bases: 4. The CDR3 DNA sequence: TGTGCCAGCAGTCTGGGACAGTTCTATGGCTACACCTTC. Its protein is CASSLGQFYGYTF. The entire variable domain, with the rest obtained from reference TRBV2 and TRBJ1-2, is as follows: EPEVTQTPSHQVTQMGQEVILRCVPISNHLYFYWYRQILGQKVEFLVSFYNNEISEKSEIFDDQFSVERPDGSNFTLKIRSTKLEDSAMYFCASSLGQFYGYTFGSGTRLTVV.

This sequence joins TRBV5-4 and TRBJ2-1, with 7 nucleotides matching TRBD2. Germline V lookup: CDR1 SGHNT, CDR2 YYREEE (reference sequence). V dropped 4 bases and J dropped 9; count of bases not matched to a gene: 10. The CDR3 runs to 14 residues. DNA of the CDR3: TGTGCCAGCAGCCGCTGGGCGGGAGAGAGTGAGCAGTTCTTC. Translation gives CASSRWAGESEQFF.

The gene calls are TRBV5-1 and TRBJ1-2, with TRBD1 identical over 7 bases. The germline V gene has CDR1 SGHRS and CDR2 YFSETQ. Trimming cost V 0 bases and J 3 bases; bases outside gene matches: 8. CDR3 length: 16 residues. CDR3 sequence (DNA): TGCGCCAGCAGCTTGGACCCGGGACAGAGCGACTATGGCTACACCTTC. Its protein product is CASSLDPGQSDYGYTF.

V and J are TRBV4-1 and TRBJ1-5; no clear D. V lost 0 bases, J lost 8 bases, and 11 bases lay in between. The CDR3 extends over 14 amino acids. Per the germline V gene, CDR1 is MGHRA and CDR2 is YSYEKL. Here the CDR3 DNA reads TGCGCCAGCAGCCAAGATACGGGGATTGAGCCCCAGCATTTT. It codes for CASSQDTGIEPQHF.

This clone appeared once. The V call is TRBV28, the J call TRBJ2-2; TRBD2 matches at 12 bases. Germline trimming cut 4 bases from V and 7 bases from J; bases unmatched to any gene: 7. This CDR3 has 16 amino acids. CDR1 is MDHEN and CDR2 is SYDVKM in the germline V gene. CDR3 sequence reads: CASSSPSGRAVGELFF. The CDR3 bases are TGTGCCAGCAGTTCCCCTAGCGGGAGGGCCGTCGGGGAGCTGTTTTTT.

The genes are TRBV28 and TRBJ1-5, with no clear D. The CDR3 spans 14 residues. Trimming pared 4 bases from V and 4 bases from J, leaving 11 bases between. Germline values: CDR1 MDHEN, CDR2 SYDVKM. The CDR3 is CASSSHSVNQPQHF. Here the CDR3 DNA reads TGTGCCAGCAGTTCCCATTCAGTGAATCAGCCCCAGCATTTT.

Here the CDR3 DNA reads TGTGCCAGAAGCAGGGACAGGGGAGAGGACAGCTACGAGCAGTACTTC. This translates into CARSRDRGEDSYEQYF. The chain recombines TRBV5-3 with TRBJ2-7; TRBD1 aligns across 10 bases. TRBV5-3 is noted as an ORF with a role that remains uncertain. The junction had 10 bases not matched to a gene; V was cut back by 4 bases and J by 3 bases. This CDR3 region has 16 residues.

The chain combines TRBV5-3 with TRBJ2-7; 10 bases align to TRBD2. TRBV5-3 is filed as an ORF, its function uncertain. The CDR3 totals 18 residues. The junction had 15 bases not matched to a gene; V was cut back by 2 bases and J by 4 bases. CDR3 nucleotide sequence: TGTGCCAGAAGCTTCCTAGCGGGAGCCAAACTACTACTGTACGAGCAGTACTTC. Protein sequence: CARSFLAGAKLLLYEQYF.

The chain carries TRBV4-2 and TRBJ2-7, with a possible D match to TRBD1 (6 bases). In germline, CDR1 is LGHNA, CDR2 YNFKEQ. V was cut by 4 bases and J by 4 bases, with 20 bases left in between. This CDR3 region has 16 residues. CDR3 region: CASSRESTGIGYEQYF. In nucleotides, the CDR3 is TGTGCCAGCAGCCGAGAATCCACAGGGATTGGGTACGAGCAGTACTTC.

This clone was seen only a few times. The rearrangement uses TRBV28 and TRBJ1-2; 8 positions agree with TRBD1. The CDR3 runs to 17 residues. J lost 3 bases, V lost 2 bases, and 11 bases had no gene match. Looked up from germline, CDR1 is MDHEN and CDR2 is SYDVKM. The chain's CDR3 is CASSLPRRDRTHYGYTF. CDR3 sequence (DNA): TGTGCCAGCAGTTTACCTCGTCGGGACAGGACTCACTATGGCTACACCTTC.

This clone occurred a few times. V gene TRBV18 combines with J gene TRBJ1-2; TRBD1 matches 10 bases. Germline CDR1 KGHSH, CDR2 LQKENI. The J segment lost 4 bases and the V segment lost 1 base, leaving 6 bases of the junction unmatched. This CDR3 comprises 16 residues. The CDR3, as DNA: TGTGCCAGCTCACCACAAACGACAGGGGGCCTCTATGGCTACACCTTC. This codes for CASSPQTTGGLYGYTF. Combining the CDR3 with reference TRBV18 and TRBJ1-2 gives the whole variable domain NAGVMQNPRHLVRRRGQEARLRCSPMKGHSHVYWYRQLPEEGLKFMVYLQKENIIDESGMPKERFSAEFPKEGPSILRIQQVVRGDSAAYFCASSPQTTGGLYGYTFGSGTRLTVV.

This clone turned up a few times. CDR3 loop: CASSPDSLQPQHF. The DNA of the CDR3 is TGTGCCAGCAGCCCGGACAGTCTCCAGCCCCAGCATTTT. The chain has TRBV28 and TRBJ1-5; TRBD1 might be the D (6 bases). The CDR3 has 13 residues. Deletions cut 6 bases from V and 7 bases from J, with 13 bases between. CDR1 is MDHEN and CDR2 is SYDVKM in the germline V gene.

This clone was observed a single time. This chain joins TRBV5-1 and TRBJ2-7; a possible D gene is TRBD2 (5 bases). V was trimmed by 4 bases and J by 2 bases, leaving 16 bases between them. This CDR3 is 15 amino acids long. Germline assignment: CDR1 SGHRS and CDR2 YFSETQ. The CDR3 region has the DNA TGCGCCAGCAGCCCGGGGTCTCAGCGCCCCTACGAGCAGTACTTC. It translates to CASSPGSQRPYEQYF.

J is TRBJ2-7 and V is TRBV18; perhaps TRBD2 as D (6 bases). The length of the CDR3 is 12 residues. Per germline, CDR1 KGHSH and CDR2 LQKENI. The CDR3 nucleotides read TGTGCTGCGGGGACGGCGACCTACGAGCAGTACTTC. Translated: CAAGTATYEQYF.

CDR3 amino acids: CASSLHGSMSEQYF. DNA for the CDR3: TGTGCCAGCAGTTTACACGGGAGTATGAGCGAGCAGTACTTC. The rearrangement joins TRBV27 to TRBJ2-7; tentatively, D is TRBD2 (6 bases). V lost 2 bases, J lost 6 bases, and 14 bases lay in between. The CDR3 loop spans 14 amino acids. The germline gives CDR1 MNHEY, CDR2 SMNVEV (reference sequence).

CDR3 region: CASSIDYLAGTNEQFF. In nucleotides, the CDR3 is TGTGCCAGTAGTATAGATTATTTAGCGGGGACGAATGAGCAGTTCTTC. The chain couples TRBV19 to TRBJ2-1; 8 nucleotides match TRBD2. Trimming at V came to 0 bases and at J to 7 bases, leaving 8 bases not matched to a gene. The CDR3 has 16 amino acids. Germline V gene data show CDR1 as LNHDA and CDR2 as SQIVND (reference sequence).

The chain joins TRBV6-5 to TRBJ2-4; 9 nucleotides agree with TRBD1. The CDR3 is made up of 16 amino acids. V dropped 0 bases and J dropped 7; count of bases not matched to a gene: 7. Germline values: CDR1 MNHEY, CDR2 SVGAGI. The chain's CDR3 is CASSYSIGTGRNIQYF. CDR3 sequence (DNA): TGTGCCAGCAGTTACTCGATAGGGACAGGGAGGAACATTCAGTACTTC.

The gene calls are TRBV6-1 and TRBJ2-5, with TRBD2 identical over 10 bases. This CDR3 has 15 amino acids. Germline V CDR1 and CDR2: MNHNS, SASEGT. V lost 3 bases to trimming and J lost 4 bases; unmatched junction nucleotides: 5. CDR3 residues: CASSDLGLARETQYF. The CDR3 nucleotides are TGTGCCAGCAGTGACCTGGGACTAGCGAGAGAGACCCAGTACTTC.

The V call is TRBV10-3, the J call TRBJ1-4; D is ambiguous. Trimming cost V 3 bases and J 1 base, with 9 bases left between them. The germline gives CDR1 ENHRY, CDR2 SYGVKD. The CDR3 contains 15 residues. The CDR3 sequence: CAISDFGKTNEKLFF. The CDR3 DNA sequence: TGTGCCATCAGTGATTTTGGAAAAACTAATGAAAAACTGTTTTTT.